This T cell receptor (beta chain) was sequenced during a study of blood T cells in healthy people across ages. Through a sample-barcoded 5' primer and a J-beta primer mix, a second PCR was run for 7 to 11 cycles. TCRdb used MiXCR to reprocess the 5' RACE reads, holding one entry per CDR3 protein. This sample carries approximately 850,000 distinct CDR3 sequences, over 45% of them seen once, and the ten largest clones take approximately 21%. Details on this clonotype: As yet, its antigen is unknown.

Notes on the study in general: Leaving the PBMCs unsorted stopped any conclusive comparison of naive versus antigen-experienced cells.

The CDR3 length is 16 residues. V lost 4 bases and J lost 6, with 20 bases in between. Per the germline V gene, CDR1 is SGHRS and CDR2 is YFSETQ. The receptor was isolated from a man aged 25 to 40 in good health. Sequenced material: blood. The gene calls are TRBV5-1 and TRBJ2-1; D might be TRBD2 (5 bases). The chain's CDR3 is CASSHGGHTRSNEQFF. CDR3 nucleotides: TGCGCCAGCAGCCATGGAGGCCATACTAGGAGCAATGAGCAGTTCTTC.